This entry describes one TCR beta chain. The target antigen is unknown. TCRdb keeps only in-frame clones here, not all; method: immunoSEQ multiplex PCR. The repertoire holds fewer than 3 million clones, with about 90% as singletons. This sample was included in a study of shared clonotypes between healthy human individuals. From germline, CDR1 is SNHLY and CDR2 FYNNEI. This CDR3 is 14 amino acids long. V lost 6 bases, J lost 0 bases, and 11 bases lay in between. Study findings and constraints: Rarefaction analysis demonstrated incomplete sorted-subset sequencing notwithstanding large depth.

The clonotype was recovered from a man aged 18-30 years in good health. Some clones in this sample may be carry-over from other donors' samples. The chain is built from TRBV2 and TRBJ1-2; maybe TRBD1 (6 bases). Sequencing input: naive CD4+ T cells from PBMCs. Subset: CD45RA+ positively selected. The CDR3 is CASRRDTANYGYTF. In DNA form, the CDR3 reads TGTGCCAGCAGGCGGGACACTGCTAACTATGGCTACACCTTC.